These 9 T cell receptor beta chains came from one sample sequenced in a study of tumor-infiltrating lymphocytes in primary liver carcinoma. DNA and RNA were both co-extracted from 20-30 mg of bulk tissue that had not been sorted. The researchers produced TCR beta cDNA from around 500 ng total RNA with a constant-region primer. It was through three nested multiplex PCR rounds of slightly modified ARM-PCR that TCR beta libraries arose. PCR rounds one and two used TRBV1-TRBV30 forward primers with a C-beta reverse primer for approximately 10 cycles each. TCRdb used MiXCR to reprocess the multiplex PCR reads, holding one entry per CDR3 protein. The table has under 200,000 distinct CDR3 sequences, around 85% seen once; the top ten hold around 18%. Material: tumor tissue from primary liver carcinoma. The receptors originated from a middle-aged man with primary liver carcinoma and hepatitis B virus infection.

The chain is built from TRBV9 and TRBJ1-1; TRBD1 matches 7 bases. V trimming: 3 bases; J trimming: 12 bases; junction bases outside the gene matches: 8. CDR1 and CDR2 from the germline V gene are SGDLS and YYNGEE. The CDR3 contains 12 residues. CDR3 region: CASSEGGPETFF. In DNA form, the CDR3 reads TGTGCCAGCAGCGAAGGGGGCCCGGAAACTTTCTTT.

The gene calls are TRBV7-9 and TRBJ2-1, with TRBD1 as a possible D gene (5 bases). CDR1 and CDR2 (germline): SEHNR, FQNEAQ (reference sequence). Trimming removed 7 bases at V and 5 bases at J, with 18 bases between. The CDR3 runs to 15 residues. The CDR3 here is CASNDSISDNNEQFF. In nucleotides, the CDR3 is TGTGCCAGCAATGACAGTATATCCGATAACAATGAGCAGTTCTTC.

The rearrangement links TRBV11-2 to TRBJ1-2, with D perhaps TRBD1 (5 bases). Germline CDR1 reads SGHAT; CDR2 reads FQNNGV. This CDR3 comprises 13 residues. As DNA, the CDR3 is TGTGCTAGTTCTGACAGCTTTAACTATGGCTACACCTTC. Its protein is CASSDSFNYGYTF.

Comment on this clonotype: Germline is not matched at one junction end, which may reflect a read error. This chain connects TRBV6-2 or TRBV6-3 to TRBJ2-1; TRBD1 aligns across 8 bases. There are 16 residues in the CDR3. Germline V gives CDR1 MNHEY, CDR2 SVGEGT. Here the CDR3 reads CASIYRGTASYNEQFF. The CDR3 DNA reads TGTGCCAGCATTTACAGGGGGACGGCCTCCTACAATGAGCAATTCTTC.

This chain connects TRBV29-1 to TRBJ2-3; TRBD1 is a possible D gene (6 bases). In germline, CDR1 is SQVTM, CDR2 ANQGSEA. This CDR3 comprises 14 residues. The CDR3 DNA follows: TGCAGTGTTTCCGGGACATGGGCGTCAAATACGCAGTATTTT. This sequence encodes CSVSGTWASNTQYF.

For this clonotype: A junction end diverges from the germline sequence, so it may reflect a read error. The chain combines TRBV29-1 with TRBJ2-7; D might be TRBD1 or TRBD2, each matching 5 bases. Germline CDR1 reads SQVTM; CDR2 reads ANQGSEA. The CDR3 is 16 residues long. The chain's CDR3 is CSVITSGTGTHYEQYF. As DNA, the CDR3 is TGCAGCGTCATCACATCTGGGACCGGCACTCACTACGAGCAATACTTC.

Note on this clonotype: The conserved phenylalanine or tryptophan normally closing the CDR3 is absent here, so this likely arose from a read error. This rearrangement joins TRBV4-3 to TRBJ2-4, with 7 bases matching TRBD1. Germline V gene sequence: CDR1 LGHNA, CDR2 YSLEER. The CDR3 is 14 amino acids. The CDR3 sequence is CASSQAGGKNIQYI. CDR3 nucleotide sequence: TGCGCCAGTAGCCAGGCAGGGGGCAAAAACATTCAGTACATC.

As to this clonotype: In this CDR3 the conserved last residue, phenylalanine or tryptophan, is missing, so a read error is likely. This sequence joins TRBV6-1 and TRBJ1-1; no reliable D call. Per germline, CDR1 MNHNS and CDR2 SASEGT. This CDR3 is built from 13 residues. The DNA for the CDR3 is TGTGCCAGCAGTGACATTATGAACATTGAAGCTTTCGTT. Translation: CASSDIMNIEAFV.

The sample holds one count of this clonotype. V is TRBV28 and J is TRBJ2-1; a weak D match, TRBD2 (5 bases). Trimming stripped 8 bases from V and 5 bases from J, with 13 bases between. CDR1 and CDR2 (germline): MDHEN, SYDVKM. CDR3 length equals 13 residues. The CDR3 bases are TGTGCCAGCTTGATACGGGGAGACAATGAGCAGTTCTTC. Protein sequence: CASLIRGDNEQFF.